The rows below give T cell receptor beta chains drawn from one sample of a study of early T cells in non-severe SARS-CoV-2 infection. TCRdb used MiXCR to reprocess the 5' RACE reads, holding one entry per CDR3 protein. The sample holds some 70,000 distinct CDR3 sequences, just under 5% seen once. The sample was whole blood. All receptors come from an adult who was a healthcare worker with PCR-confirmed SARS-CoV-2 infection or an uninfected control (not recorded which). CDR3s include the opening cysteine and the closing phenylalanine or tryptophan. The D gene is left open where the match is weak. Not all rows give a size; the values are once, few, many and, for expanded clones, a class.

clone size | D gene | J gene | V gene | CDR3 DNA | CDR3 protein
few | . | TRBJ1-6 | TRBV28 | TGTGCCAGCAGTTTACCCTCCTACCGACGGCCAGATAATTCACCCCTCCACTTT | CASSLPSYRRPDNSPLHF
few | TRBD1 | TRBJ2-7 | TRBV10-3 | TGTGCCTCCGGGACAGGGAACTCCTACGAGCAGTACTTC | CASGTGNSYEQYF
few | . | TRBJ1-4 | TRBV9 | TGTGCCAGCAGCAAAGCCGGGGCCGCTGATGAAAAACTGTTTTTT | CASSKAGAADEKLFF
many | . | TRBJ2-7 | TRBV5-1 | TGCGCCAGCAGCTTGGACAGGAGCTCCTACGAGCAGTACTTC | CASSLDRSSYEQYF
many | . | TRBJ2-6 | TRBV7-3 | TGTGCCAGCTCAGGGTCTGGGGCCAACGTCCTGACTTTC | CASSGSGANVLTF
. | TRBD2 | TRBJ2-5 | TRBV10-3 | TGTGCCATCAGTGGGCCAAACACTAGCGACCAAGAGACCCAGTACTTC | CAISGPNTSDQETQYF
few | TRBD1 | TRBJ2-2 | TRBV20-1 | TGCAGTGCTAGAGATGTCGGGACAGACACCGGGGAGCTGTTTTTT | CSARDVGTDTGELFF
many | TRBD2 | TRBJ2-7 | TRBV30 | TGTGCCTGGAGTGGTAGCGGGAGAGGCGAGCAGTACTTC | CAWSGSGRGEQYF
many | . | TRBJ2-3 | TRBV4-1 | TGCGCCAGCAGCCAAGGCGCAGGCACAGATACGCAGTATTTT | CASSQGAGTDTQYF
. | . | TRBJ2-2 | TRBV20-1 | TGCAGTGCTAGGGCTTCGGGGAACACCGGGGAGCTGTTTTTT | CSARASGNTGELFF
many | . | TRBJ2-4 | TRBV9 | TGTGCCAGCAGCCCGCGGGTCGGCACGGCACTAGCCAAAAACATTCAGTACTTC | CASSPRVGTALAKNIQYF
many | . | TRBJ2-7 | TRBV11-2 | TGTGCCAGCAGTTTGGGCAGGGGAGGCACCTACGAGCAGTACTTC | CASSLGRGGTYEQYF
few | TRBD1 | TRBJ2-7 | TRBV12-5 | TGTGCTAGTGGTCCAAACGAACAGGGGCACTACGAGCAGTACTTC | CASGPNEQGHYEQYF
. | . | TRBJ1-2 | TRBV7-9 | TGTGCCAGCAGCCTTCGGACGAGCTATGGCTACACCTTC | CASSLRTSYGYTF
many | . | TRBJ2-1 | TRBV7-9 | TGTGCCAGCAGCTTAGGTGTCGGGTCGGGGAGAAATGAGCAGTTCTTC | CASSLGVGSGRNEQFF
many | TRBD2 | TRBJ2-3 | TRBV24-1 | TGTGCCACCAGTGATCCCACCCCTGCGGGGGGGCATACAGATACGCAGTATTTT | CATSDPTPAGGHTDTQYF
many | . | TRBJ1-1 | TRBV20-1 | TGCAGTGCTAGATCCTCCAAGGGCACTGAAGCTTTCTTT | CSARSSKGTEAFF
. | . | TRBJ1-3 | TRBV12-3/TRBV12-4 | TGTGCCAGCAGTTTAGGTCGCCCCAGGGGAAACACCATATATTTT | CASSLGRPRGNTIYF
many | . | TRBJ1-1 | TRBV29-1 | TGCAGCGTTGATCGATCGGGGTACGAGGGAGCTTTCTTT | CSVDRSGYEGAFF
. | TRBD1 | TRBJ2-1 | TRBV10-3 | TGTGCCATCAGGCAGGGGACAGGGGGTAACCATGAGCAGTTCTTC | CAIRQGTGGNHEQFF
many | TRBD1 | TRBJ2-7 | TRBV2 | TGTGCCAGCAGTGTCCGGACAGGGCACTACGAGCAGTACTTC | CASSVRTGHYEQYF
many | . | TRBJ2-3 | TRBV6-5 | TGTGCCAGCAGTTACTCGGTGGGGTTGAGATCAGATACGCAGTATTTT | CASSYSVGLRSDTQYF
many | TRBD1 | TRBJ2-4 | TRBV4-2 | TGTGCCAGCAGCCCAAGTCAGGGGGCGAGGAACATTCAGTACTTC | CASSPSQGARNIQYF
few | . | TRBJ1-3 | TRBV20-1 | TGCAGTGCTATCGGACAGCCCGAAACTGGAAACACCATATATTTT | CSAIGQPETGNTIYF
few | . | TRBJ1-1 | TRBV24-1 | TGTGCCACCAGTGCGGTTGGGGATACTGAAGCTTTCTTT | CATSAVGDTEAFF
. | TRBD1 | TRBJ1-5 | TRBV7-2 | TGTGCCAGCAGCTTTTTGGGACAGGGTTCCAATCAGCCCCAGCATTTT | CASSFLGQGSNQPQHF
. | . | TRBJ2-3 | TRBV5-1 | TGCGCCAGCAGCACGCTGGGCCCCCGGACGGATACGCAGTATTTT | CASSTLGPRTDTQYF
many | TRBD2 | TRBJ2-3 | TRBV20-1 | TGCAGTGCACAATTAGCGGGGGGATCTCTCGACACAGATACGCAGTATTTT | CSAQLAGGSLDTDTQYF
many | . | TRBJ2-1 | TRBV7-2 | TGTGCCAGCAGCTTAGCGGTCGCGAATGAGCAGTTCTTC | CASSLAVANEQFF